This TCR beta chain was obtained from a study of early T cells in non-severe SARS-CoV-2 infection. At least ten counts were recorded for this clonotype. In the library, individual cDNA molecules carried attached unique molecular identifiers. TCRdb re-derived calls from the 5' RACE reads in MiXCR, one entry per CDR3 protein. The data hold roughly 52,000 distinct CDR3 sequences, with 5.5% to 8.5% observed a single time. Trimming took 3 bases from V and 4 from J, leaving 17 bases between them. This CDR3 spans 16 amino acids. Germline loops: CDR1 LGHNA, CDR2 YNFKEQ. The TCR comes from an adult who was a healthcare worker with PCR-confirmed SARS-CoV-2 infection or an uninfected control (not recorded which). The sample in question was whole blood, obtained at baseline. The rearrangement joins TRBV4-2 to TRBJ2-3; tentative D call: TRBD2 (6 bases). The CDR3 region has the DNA TGTGCCAGCAGCCATGGGGGGACCGGAGGACCAGATACGCAGTATTTT. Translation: CASSHGGTGGPDTQYF.